The 14 T cell receptor beta chains listed next were all sequenced from one sample in a study of blood T cell repertoires in COVID-19. Using immunoSEQ multiplex PCR, the repertoire was profiled, and TCRdb retains in-frame clones only, with some absent. The table lists about 140,000 clones, almost 85% of them singletons. The specimen was peripheral blood. The receptors stem from a man in his fifties with acute or convalescent COVID-19.

This chain joins TRBV6-6 and TRBJ2-1; D may be TRBD2 (6 bases). Germline CDR1 reads MNHNY; CDR2 reads SVGAGI (reference sequence). The CDR3 contains 16 residues. The V gene lost 2 bases and the J gene lost 8 bases, with 19 bases spanning the gap. This chain's CDR3 is CASSYHGDPRGDEQFF. CDR3 in DNA: TGTGCCAGCAGTTACCATGGGGACCCGCGGGGCGATGAGCAGTTCTTC.

The V and J genes are TRBV6-5 and TRBJ1-6; a weak D match, TRBD1 (5 bases). Per germline, CDR1 MNHEY and CDR2 SVGAGI. V lost 9 bases to trimming and J lost 10 bases, with 19 bases between them. The CDR3 has 14 amino acids. The CDR3 reads CASVDTGGWSPLHF. As DNA, the CDR3 is TGTGCCAGTGTAGACACGGGGGGATGGTCACCCCTCCACTTT.

The J gene is TRBJ1-2, the V gene TRBV2; D not certain. The germline V and J ends were trimmed by 4 bases and 0 bases, with 6 bases remaining between them. This CDR3 has 13 residues. Germline values: CDR1 SNHLY, CDR2 FYNNEI. Here the CDR3 DNA reads TGTGCCAGCAGTGTTACACCTAACTATGGCTACACCTTC. Translating gives CASSVTPNYGYTF.

This chain joins TRBV27 and TRBJ2-1; D perhaps matches TRBD1 (5 bases). Trimming shortened V by 4 bases and J by 8 bases, and 9 bases separated the two germline ends. The CDR3 contains 12 residues. Germline values: CDR1 MNHEY, CDR2 SMNVEV (reference sequence). The CDR3 protein is CASSSGQDEQFF. In DNA form, the CDR3 reads TGTGCCAGCAGTTCCGGACAAGATGAGCAGTTCTTC.

This chain joins TRBV10-3 and TRBJ2-2, with D possibly matching TRBD2 (6 bases). CDR1 and CDR2 from the germline V gene are ENHRY and SYGVKD. V gave up 8 bases and J gave up 1 base, with 11 bases separating them. CDR3 length equals 14 residues. CDR3 in amino acids: CAIGDGRNTGELFF. The CDR3 nucleotides read TGTGCCATCGGAGACGGGAGGAACACCGGGGAGCTGTTTTTT.

Worth noting for this clone: Compared with germline, one end of the junction differs, possibly owing to a read error. CDR3 loop: CAISEESGPRNF. In nucleotides, the CDR3 is TGTGCCATCAGTGAGGAGTCAGGCCCCAGGAACTTT. The chain couples TRBV10-3 to TRBJ1-1, with D unclear. Germline assignment: CDR1 ENHRY and CDR2 SYGVKD. The CDR3 sequence is 12 residues long.

The chain is built from TRBV19 and TRBJ1-6, with D maybe TRBD1 (6 bases). The V end was cut by 5 bases, the J end by 9 bases, with 11 bases between. CDR1 LNHDA and CDR2 SQIVND come from the germline V gene (reference sequence). The CDR3 covers 13 residues. CDR3 in amino acids: CASSDYRVSPLHF. CDR3 sequence (DNA): TGTGCCAGTAGTGACTACAGGGTTTCACCCCTCCACTTT.

The genes are TRBV6-6 and TRBJ2-7, with D possibly TRBD2 on 6 matching bases. Trimming removed 6 bases at V and 4 bases at J, with 16 bases between. Looked up from germline, CDR1 is MNHNY and CDR2 is SVGAGI (reference sequence). CDR3 length: 14 amino acids. The CDR3 DNA reads TGTGCCAGCAGAATGGGAGAAGGACTATACGAGCAGTACTTC. Translated, it gives CASRMGEGLYEQYF.

CDR3 residues: CASSQVGTGELFF. CDR3 nucleotides: TGTGCCAGCAGCCAAGTCGGTACCGGGGAGCTGTTTTTT. J is TRBJ2-2 and V is TRBV14; D not resolved. CDR3 size: 13 residues. Between the trimmed V and J ends, which lost 1 base and 5 bases, there was a span of 5 bases. The germline V gene has CDR1 SGHDN and CDR2 FVKESK.

The chain couples TRBV27 to TRBJ2-7; 11 bases match TRBD1. J lost 4 bases, V lost 3 bases, and 11 bases had no gene match. CDR1 MNHEY and CDR2 SMNVEV come from the germline V gene (reference sequence). The CDR3 is 17 amino acids. In nucleotides, the CDR3 is TGTGCCAGCAGTTTTCGTACCGGGACAGGGGGGAGATACGAGCAGTACTTC. Residues: CASSFRTGTGGRYEQYF.

The rearrangement links TRBV2 to TRBJ1-5; tentative D call: TRBD1 (5 bases). V shed 8 bases and J shed 5 bases, with 13 bases lying between them. Per the germline V gene, CDR1 is SNHLY and CDR2 is FYNNEI. The CDR3 consists of 13 residues. The CDR3 DNA follows: TGTGCCAGCGTGGACAATCTGCATCAGCCCCAGCATTTT. Its protein product is CASVDNLHQPQHF.

This chain uses TRBV13 with TRBJ1-5, with D possibly matching TRBD1 (5 bases). Germline CDR1 reads PRHDT; CDR2 reads FYEKMQ (reference sequence). The ends were cut back, 2 bases at V and 6 bases at J, with 26 bases in the middle. The CDR3 runs 19 residues. The CDR3 sequence is CASSLPLAAGLRRFQPQHF. The CDR3 DNA follows: TGTGCCAGCAGCTTACCGCTAGCGGCGGGACTTAGGAGATTTCAGCCCCAGCATTTT. Supplemented by reference TRBV13 and TRBJ1-5, the full variable domain reads AAGVIQSPRHLIKEKRETATLKCYPIPRHDTVYWYQQGPGQDPQFLISFYEKMQSDKGSIPDRFSAQQFSDYHSELNMSSLELGDSALYFCASSLPLAAGLRRFQPQHFGDGTRLSIL.

In DNA, the CDR3 is TGTGCCTGGAGAGCCGCCGACAGGATCTACGAGCAGTACTTC. It is translated as CAWRAADRIYEQYF. The chain combines TRBV30 with TRBJ2-7; perhaps TRBD1 as D (6 bases). The CDR3 runs 14 residues. The V and J ends lost 3 bases and 3 bases respectively, with 15 bases between them. Germline loops: CDR1 GTSNPN, CDR2 SVGIG (reference sequence).

The chain has TRBV7-9 and TRBJ2-7; TRBD1 agrees at 7 bases. The CDR3 loop spans 14 amino acids. Looked up from germline, CDR1 is SEHNR and CDR2 is FQNEAQ (reference sequence). After removal of 3 bases from V and 2 bases from J, the junction contained 4 bases not matched to a gene. The DNA for the CDR3 is TGTGCCAGCAGCTTCGACAGGGTCCCCTACGAGCAGTACTTC. It codes for CASSFDRVPYEQYF.